This T cell receptor (delta chain) was obtained from a study of gamma-delta chains in newborns, infants, children (dated by TCRdb to the late 2010s). Concerning the study at large: According to the study title, microbial exposure causes polyclonal expansion of innate gammadelta T cells right after birth. The study investigated how microbial exposure shaped innate gammadelta T cell populations in human newborns immediately after birth.

CDR1 GEAIGNYY and CDR2 EKD are derived from the germline V gene. CDR3 length: 16 amino acids, cysteine to phenylalanine. The entry retains the CDR3 DNA only, 48 bases that are in frame from base 1. As a fraction of the sample, this clone is medium-sized (0.01 to 0.1%). The antigen it binds to is not known. Its ends do not fully match the called genes, so a read error is possible. This sample also contains other DNA sequences that code for the same CDR3. The sequencing machine was an Illumina MiSeq. TCRdb reanalyzed the public reads with the CATT caller, and identical DNA sequences were merged afterwards. The sample yields some 5,700 delta-chain clones; about 1.9% were counted once. The biggest ten clones account for 10% to 15% of the sample.

The TCR comes from a child who was a newborn, infant or young child, either healthy, febrile or measles-vaccinated (not recorded which). Recombination linked TRDV2 to TRDJ2; 8 nucleotides in the junction match TRDD3. What was sequenced was blood. The DNA sequence reads TGTGCCTGTGACATACTGGGGGCTACTTTGACAGCCCAACTCTTCTTT. It is translated as CACDILGATLTAQLFF.